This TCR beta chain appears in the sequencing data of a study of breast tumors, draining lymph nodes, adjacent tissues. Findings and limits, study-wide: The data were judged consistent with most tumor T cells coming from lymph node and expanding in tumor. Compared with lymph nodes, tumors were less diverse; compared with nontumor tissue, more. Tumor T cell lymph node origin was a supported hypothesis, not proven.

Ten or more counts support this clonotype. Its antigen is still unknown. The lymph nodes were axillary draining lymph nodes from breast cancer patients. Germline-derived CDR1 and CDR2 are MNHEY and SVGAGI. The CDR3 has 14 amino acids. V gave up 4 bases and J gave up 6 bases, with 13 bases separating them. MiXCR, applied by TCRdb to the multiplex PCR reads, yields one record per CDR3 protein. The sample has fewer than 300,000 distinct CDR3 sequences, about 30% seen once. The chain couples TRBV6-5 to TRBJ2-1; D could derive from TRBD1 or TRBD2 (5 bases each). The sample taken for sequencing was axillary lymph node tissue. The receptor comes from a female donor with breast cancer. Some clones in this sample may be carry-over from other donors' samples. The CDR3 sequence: CASSLGLAGNEQFF. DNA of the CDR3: TGTGCCAGCAGTTTGGGGCTAGCAGGCAATGAGCAGTTCTTC.